This TCR beta chain stems from a study of blood T cell repertoires in COVID-19. This clone was seen only a few times. Sequencing was performed with immunoSEQ multiplex PCR; in TCRdb, only in-frame clones are kept and a portion is missing. The table records 250,000 to 300,000 clones, 75% to 90% of them present only once. Germline CDR1 and CDR2: SGHKS and YYEKEE (reference sequence). The CDR3 is 15 residues long. V shed 1 base and J 5 bases; nucleotides not matched to a gene: 2. The sequencing sample was made of peripheral blood. The rearrangement links TRBV5-5 to TRBJ2-1; 11 bases agree with TRBD2. This sequence was found in a man aged 55 to 70 who had recovered from COVID-19. For the CDR3, the DNA is TGTGCCAGCAGCTTGAGGGGACTAGCGGACAATGAGCAGTTCTTC. This gives the protein CASSLRGLADNEQFF.